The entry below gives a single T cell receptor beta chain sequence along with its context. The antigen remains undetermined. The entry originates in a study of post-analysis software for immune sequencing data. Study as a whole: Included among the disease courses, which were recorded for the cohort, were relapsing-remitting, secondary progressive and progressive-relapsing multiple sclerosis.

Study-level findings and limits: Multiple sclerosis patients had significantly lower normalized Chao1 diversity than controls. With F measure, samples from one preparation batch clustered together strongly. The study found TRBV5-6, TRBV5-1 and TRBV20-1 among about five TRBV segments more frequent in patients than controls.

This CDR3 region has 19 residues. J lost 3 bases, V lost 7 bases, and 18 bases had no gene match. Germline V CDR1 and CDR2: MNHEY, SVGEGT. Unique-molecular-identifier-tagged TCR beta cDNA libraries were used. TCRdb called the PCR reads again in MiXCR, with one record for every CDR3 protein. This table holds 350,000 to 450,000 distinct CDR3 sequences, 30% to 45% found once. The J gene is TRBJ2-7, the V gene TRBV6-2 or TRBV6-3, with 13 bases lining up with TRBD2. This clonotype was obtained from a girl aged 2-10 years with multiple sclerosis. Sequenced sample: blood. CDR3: CASTPPQGGTSGTYYEQYF. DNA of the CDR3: TGTGCCAGCACACCTCCACAGGGTGGGACTAGCGGGACCTACTACGAGCAGTACTTC.